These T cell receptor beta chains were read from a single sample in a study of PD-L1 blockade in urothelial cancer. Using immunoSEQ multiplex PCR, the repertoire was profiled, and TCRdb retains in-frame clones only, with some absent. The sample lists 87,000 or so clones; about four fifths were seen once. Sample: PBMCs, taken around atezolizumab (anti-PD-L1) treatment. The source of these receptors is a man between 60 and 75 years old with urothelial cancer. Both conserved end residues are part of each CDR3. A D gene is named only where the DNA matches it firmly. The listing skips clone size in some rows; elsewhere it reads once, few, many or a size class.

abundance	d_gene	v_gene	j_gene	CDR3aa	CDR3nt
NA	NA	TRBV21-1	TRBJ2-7	CASSIADRDREQYF	TGTGCCAGCAGCATAGCCGACAGGGATCGGGAGCAGTACTTC
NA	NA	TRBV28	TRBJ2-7	CASSLRGLNYEQYF	TGTGCCAGCAGTTTACGAGGGCTTAACTACGAGCAGTACTTC
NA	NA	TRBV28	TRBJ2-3	CASSSPGVSGTDTQYF	TGTGCCAGCAGTTCTCCAGGGGTTTCCGGCACAGATACGCAGTATTTT
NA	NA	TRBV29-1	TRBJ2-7	CSVEGDKYRQYF	TGCAGCGTTGAGGGGGACAAGTACCGGCAGTACTTC
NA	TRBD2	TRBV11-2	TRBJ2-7	CASSLTVSGGVEEQYF	TGTGCCAGCAGCTTAACCGTCTCGGGAGGAGTGGAAGAGCAGTACTTC
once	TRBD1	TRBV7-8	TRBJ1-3	CASSSESRDRERSAGGNTIYF	TGTGCCAGCAGCTCAGAGTCCCGGGACAGGGAAAGGTCGGCGGGCGGAAACACCATATATTTT
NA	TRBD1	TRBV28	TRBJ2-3	CASTTLGGTGHTDTQYF	TGTGCCAGCACCACCCTGGGTGGGACAGGACACACAGATACGCAGTATTTT
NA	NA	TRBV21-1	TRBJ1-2	CASSKVSRHRNYGYTF	TGTGCCAGCAGCAAAGTTAGTCGACACCGAAACTATGGCTACACCTTC
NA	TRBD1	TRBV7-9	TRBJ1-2	CASSPGQPSNYGYTF	TGTGCCAGCAGCCCGGGACAGCCATCTAACTATGGCTACACCTTC
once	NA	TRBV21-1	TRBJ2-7	CASSYYCGSYEQYF	NA
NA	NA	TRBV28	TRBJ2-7	CASSSVYEQYF	TGTGCCAGCAGTTCGGTCTACGAGCAGTACTTC
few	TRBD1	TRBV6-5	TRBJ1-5	CASRTGNSNQPQHF	TGTGCCAGCAGGACAGGGAATAGCAATCAGCCCCAGCATTTT
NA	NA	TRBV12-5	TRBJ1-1	CASGLREKNTEAFF	TGTGCTAGTGGTTTGAGGGAGAAGAACACTGAAGCTTTCTTT
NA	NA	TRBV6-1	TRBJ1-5	CASSARGESNQPQHF	TGTGCCAGCAGTGCTAGGGGTGAAAGCAATCAGCCCCAGCATTTT
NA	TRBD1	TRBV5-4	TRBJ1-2	CAGRTGGGYGYTF	TGTGCCGGAAGGACAGGGGGCGGGTATGGCTACACCTTC
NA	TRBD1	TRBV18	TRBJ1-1	CASSLTGGAKEAFF	TGTGCCAGCTCCCTGACAGGGGGCGCAAAGGAAGCTTTCTTT
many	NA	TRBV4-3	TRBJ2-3	CASSLEAGRNTDTQYF	TGCGCCAGCAGCCTCGAGGCAGGGCGTAACACAGATACGCAGTATTTT
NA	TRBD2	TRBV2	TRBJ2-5	CASRAGGVTQYF	TGTGCCAGCAGAGCGGGGGGCGTGACCCAGTACTTC
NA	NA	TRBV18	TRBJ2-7	CASSPPGTGHLYYEQYF	TGTGCCAGCTCACCACCGGGAACGGGACATTTATACTACGAGCAGTACTTC